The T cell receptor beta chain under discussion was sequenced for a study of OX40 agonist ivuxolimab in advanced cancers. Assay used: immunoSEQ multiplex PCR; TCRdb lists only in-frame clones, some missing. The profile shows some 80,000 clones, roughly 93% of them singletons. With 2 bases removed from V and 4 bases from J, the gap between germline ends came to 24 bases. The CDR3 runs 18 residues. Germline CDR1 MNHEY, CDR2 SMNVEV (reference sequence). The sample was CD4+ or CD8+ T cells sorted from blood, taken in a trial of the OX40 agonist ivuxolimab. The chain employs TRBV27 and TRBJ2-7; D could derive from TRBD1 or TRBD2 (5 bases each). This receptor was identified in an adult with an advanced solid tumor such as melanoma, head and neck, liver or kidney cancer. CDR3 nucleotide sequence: TGTGCCAGCAGTTTACGGGCCCTCAGGGTCGGGGTTTTTTACGAGCAGTACTTC. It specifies CASSLRALRVGVFYEQYF.